These T cell receptor beta chains were read from a single sample in a study of T cells in Graves' hyperthyroidism and ophthalmopathy. TCRdb re-analysed the multiplex PCR reads in MiXCR, keeping a single row per CDR3 protein. Found here are 500,000 or so distinct CDR3 sequences, approximately 17% of them singletons; the top ten hold 17%. Sequenced input: blood. The receptors stem from a woman between 18 and 29 years old with Graves' ophthalmopathy. CDR3s include the opening cysteine and the closing phenylalanine or tryptophan. D genes are given only for firm matches. Size is omitted from some rows. Given values are once, few, many or a class for expanded clones.

clone_size | j_call | v_call | d_call | cdr3_nt | cdr3_aa
many | TRBJ2-1 | TRBV20-1 | TRBD2 | TGCAGTGCCCGATACTTCGGACTAGCGGGAGATTTTAGGTATGAGCAGTTCTTC | CSARYFGLAGDFRYEQFF
- | TRBJ1-5 | TRBV15 | TRBD1 | TGTGCCACCAGCAGAGACCCGGACAGGGTATTTAGCAATCAGCCCCAGCATTTT | CATSRDPDRVFSNQPQHF
many | TRBJ2-3 | TRBV6-1 | - | TGTGCCAGCAGTGATCCGGGACTTGCTCATACGCAGTATTTT | CASSDPGLAHTQYF
few | TRBJ1-2 | TRBV10-3 | TRBD1 | TGTGCCATCAGTGCTCCGGGACAGGGGTTCGGCTACACCTTC | CAISAPGQGFGYTF
- | TRBJ1-2 | TRBV28 | - | TGTGCCAGCCTACCCGACAGGAGCTATGGCTACACCTTC | CASLPDRSYGYTF
many | TRBJ2-1 | TRBV5-8 | TRBD1 | TGTGCCAGCAGCTTGGCCTTCGGGACAGTTATTGAGCAGTTCTTC | CASSLAFGTVIEQFF
many | TRBJ2-7 | TRBV27 | TRBD2 | TGTGCCAGCAGTTGGCAGCGGGGGCCGTCCTACGAGCAGTACTTC | CASSWQRGPSYEQYF
many | TRBJ1-1 | TRBV30 | - | TGTGCCTGGAGTGCAGGTCGGGGCACTGAAGCTTTCTTT | CAWSAGRGTEAFF
many | TRBJ2-7 | TRBV20-1 | - | TGCAGTGCCGAATCAAGTCCGGGGCAATCCTACGAGCAGTACTTC | CSAESSPGQSYEQYF
many | TRBJ2-1 | TRBV28 | TRBD2 | TGTGCCAGCTCGGCTAGCGGATACAATGAGCAGTTCTTC | CASSASGYNEQFF
- | TRBJ2-5 | TRBV7-9 | - | TGTGGCGCCCGGGGTTGGGGCCAAGAGACCCAGTACTTC | CGARGWGQETQYF
many | TRBJ2-7 | TRBV27 | - | TGTGCCAGCAGTTTATACCGTTTCTCTCGGGACAGGGGACTAGCGGCGCGCTACGAGCAGTACTTC | CASSLYRFSRDRGLAARYEQYF
many | TRBJ1-1 | TRBV7-2 | - | TGTGCCAGCAGAGGATCCACCCCGAACACTGAAGCTTTCTTT | CASRGSTPNTEAFF
many | TRBJ1-1 | TRBV27 | - | TGTGCCAGCAGTTTAACATCAGGGAGTCCTGAAGCTTTCTTT | CASSLTSGSPEAFF
few | TRBJ1-1 | TRBV19 | TRBD1 | TGTGCCAGTACCAGGACAGGGGGACCGAACACTGAAGCTTTCTTT | CASTRTGGPNTEAFF
many | TRBJ2-7 | TRBV27 | - | TGTGCCAGCAGTTTATCCGGCAGCTACGAGCAGTACTTC | CASSLSGSYEQYF
many | TRBJ1-2 | TRBV7-3 | TRBD1 | TGTGCCAGCAGGATGGGACAGTCATATGGCTACACCTTC | CASRMGQSYGYTF
- | TRBJ1-3 | TRBV29-1 | - | TGCAGCGTTGAAGATCGCGCGCTTATAAACGGCAACACCATATATTTT | CSVEDRALINGNTIYF
many | TRBJ2-7 | TRBV20-1 | - | TGCAGTGCTAGGGGTAGGGGGGGCGAGCAGTACTTC | CSARGRGGEQYF
many | TRBJ1-2 | TRBV6-1 | - | TGTGCCAGCAGAGCCGACAGGTCGGCTACCTATGGCTACACCTTC | CASRADRSATYGYTF
many | TRBJ2-7 | TRBV28 | - | TGTGCCAGCAGTAATGGGGTCCCCAACGAGCAGTACTTC | CASSNGVPNEQYF
many | TRBJ2-3 | TRBV5-1 | - | TGCGCCAGCAGCTTGGGAGGAGGTAGCACAGATACGCAGTATTTT | CASSLGGGSTDTQYF